Shown below are 29 T cell receptor beta chains from a single sample sequenced in a study of cytomegalovirus exposure and HLA in healthy donors. This PCR relied on a set of 60 Vbeta primers and 13 Jbeta primers. Produced via immunoSEQ multiplex PCR; TCRdb's table is partial and in-frame only. Of 85,000 to 100,000 clones in the sample, about three quarters are singletons; the top ten hold roughly 7%. The sample consisted of PBMCs. The receptors were sampled from a man aged 35 to 55 in good health and CMV-seropositive.

This clone came up once. The chain has TRBV19 and TRBJ2-7; D perhaps matches TRBD2 (5 bases). The CDR3 is 14 residues long. The germline CDR1 and CDR2 sequences are LNHDA and SQIVND (reference sequence). V lost 9 bases, J lost 0 bases, and 15 bases lay in between. This CDR3 reads CASPEGASSYEQYF. Written as DNA, the CDR3 is TGTGCCAGCCCAGAGGGCGCAAGCTCCTACGAGCAGTACTTC. Complete variable domain (other parts from reference TRBV19 and TRBJ2-7): DGGITQSPKYLFRKEGQNVTLSCEQNLNHDAMYWYRQDPGQGLRLIYYSQIVNDFQKGDIAEGYSVSREKKESFPLTVTSAQKNPTAFYLCASPEGASSYEQYFGPGTRLTVT.

This clone came up once. The V and J genes are TRBV7-6 and TRBJ2-3; 10 bases map to TRBD2. Trimming at V came to 3 bases and at J to 0 bases, leaving 9 bases not matched to a gene. The CDR3 extends over 18 amino acids. Germline V gene lookup returns CDR1 SGHVS and CDR2 FNYEAQ. CDR3 in amino acids: CASSFRRLAGTSTDTQYF. CDR3 sequence (DNA): TGTGCCAGCAGCTTCCGCCGACTAGCGGGTACTAGCACAGATACGCAGTATTTT.

This clone was recorded a few times. This chain connects TRBV18 to TRBJ2-3, with D perhaps matching TRBD2 (5 bases). The V gene's germline CDR1 is KGHSH and CDR2 LQKENI. The V end was cut by 0 bases, the J end by 5 bases, with 6 bases between. CDR3 size: 13 residues. CDR3 sequence (DNA): TGTGCCAGCTCACCACCAACTAGAGATACGCAGTATTTT. Its protein product is CASSPPTRDTQYF.

The V call is TRBV11-2, the J call TRBJ2-1; D is perhaps TRBD2 (6 bases). This CDR3 spans 15 amino acids. Germline-derived CDR1 and CDR2 are SGHAT and FQNNGV. Trimming removed 3 bases from V and 4 bases from J, with 13 bases in between. The CDR3 protein is CASSFSGDRYNEQFF. In nucleotides, the CDR3 is TGTGCCAGCAGCTTTTCGGGGGACCGATACAATGAGCAGTTCTTC.

The chain recombines TRBV6-4 with TRBJ2-7, with 8 bases identical to TRBD1. With V trimmed by 6 bases and J by 2 bases, 6 bases remained unmatched. The CDR3 spans 14 residues. Germline CDR1 and CDR2: MRHNA and SNTAGT. The CDR3 spells CASSPDRDTYEQYF. The CDR3 nucleotides are TGTGCCAGCAGCCCGGACAGGGACACCTACGAGCAGTACTTC.

This chain links TRBV18 with TRBJ2-5, with TRBD2 matching over 9 bases. This CDR3 is built from 14 residues. Germline CDR1 reads KGHSH; CDR2 reads LQKENI. The V segment lost 3 bases and the J segment 5 bases; nucleotides outside the gene matches: 4. The CDR3 DNA reads TGTGCCAGCTCACCGGGACTAGCAGGGGAGACCCAGTACTTC. This sequence encodes CASSPGLAGETQYF.

The V gene is TRBV20-1, the J gene TRBJ2-1; 7 nucleotides line up with TRBD2. V shed 6 bases, J shed 8 bases, and the junction held 4 bases outside the gene matches. The CDR3 has 11 residues. In germline, CDR1 is DFQATT, CDR2 SNEGSKA (reference sequence). The CDR3 loop is CSAERGDEQFF. The CDR3 nucleotides are TGCAGTGCCGAACGGGGGGATGAGCAGTTCTTC.

This sequence joins TRBV10-3 and TRBJ1-1; 8 bases align to TRBD1. CDR3 length: 11 residues. CDR1 is ENHRY and CDR2 is SYGVKD in the germline V gene. The trim removed 11 bases at V and 4 bases at J, leaving 3 bases unmatched. The CDR3 DNA is TGTGCCGCCCAGGGGGCCACTGAAGCTTTCTTT. This translates into CAAQGATEAFF.

The chain has TRBV4-1 and TRBJ2-3; possible D gene TRBD2, 6 bases. Germline V gives CDR1 MGHRA, CDR2 YSYEKL. This CDR3 is built from 17 residues. V lost 4 bases to trimming and J lost 2 bases, with 19 bases between them. The CDR3 DNA is TGCGCCAGCAGCCGAACCCGCCAGGAGGGATACACAGATACGCAGTATTTT. This codes for CASSRTRQEGYTDTQYF.

The rearrangement links TRBV7-2 to TRBJ2-7; D possibly corresponds to TRBD2 (6 bases). Germline CDR1 reads SGHTA; CDR2 reads FQGNSA. The CDR3 length is 12 residues. V was trimmed by 2 bases and J by 6 bases, leaving 8 bases between them. In DNA, the CDR3 is TGTGCCAGCAGCTTACGCGGGACCGAGCAGTACTTC. Amino acids: CASSLRGTEQYF.

V usage is TRBV28 and J usage is TRBJ2-5; maybe TRBD1 (5 bases). This CDR3 is built from 15 residues. Germline lookup yields CDR1 MDHEN and CDR2 SYDVKM. Trimming left V 2 bases short and J 5 bases short, with 15 bases between. The CDR3 sequence is CASSLGVQGLETQYF. CDR3 nucleotide sequence: TGTGCCAGCAGTTTAGGAGTTCAGGGCTTGGAGACCCAGTACTTC.

The rearrangement uses TRBV2 and TRBJ2-2; D call uncertain. Germline V lookup: CDR1 SNHLY, CDR2 FYNNEI. The V end was cut by 7 bases, the J end by 0 bases, with 9 bases between. The CDR3 length is 14 residues. The CDR3 protein is CASTPSPNTGELFF. The CDR3 DNA reads TGTGCCAGCACCCCGTCCCCGAACACCGGGGAGCTGTTTTTT.

The chain links TRBV20-1 to TRBJ2-7, with D uncertain. The germline CDR1 and CDR2 sequences are DFQATT and SNEGSKA (reference sequence). Trimming took 5 bases from V and 5 from J, leaving 7 bases between them. The CDR3 totals 10 residues. The CDR3 sequence is CSAHLDEQYF. The CDR3 DNA follows: TGCAGTGCTCACCTAGACGAGCAGTACTTC.

The J gene is TRBJ1-4, the V gene TRBV7-2, with 8 bases matching TRBD1. The trim removed 2 bases at V and 7 bases at J, leaving 6 bases unmatched. The CDR3 sequence is 15 residues long. Germline-derived CDR1 and CDR2 are SGHTA and FQGNSA. Here the CDR3 reads CASSLSGTGLEKLFF. The CDR3 DNA is TGTGCCAGCAGCTTATCCGGGACAGGTCTTGAAAAACTGTTTTTT. The full variable domain, its missing parts supplied by reference TRBV7-2 and TRBJ1-4, is GAGVSQSPSNKVTEKGKDVELRCDPISGHTALYWYRQSLGQGLEFLIYFQGNSAPDKSGLPSDRFSAERTGGSVSTLTIQRTQQEDSAVYLCASSLSGTGLEKLFFGSGTQLSVL.

This chain connects TRBV12-5 to TRBJ2-7, with 11 bases lining up with TRBD1. The CDR3 is made up of 18 amino acids. The V and J ends lost 2 bases and 6 bases, in that order; junction bases with no gene match: 15. Germline CDR1 is LGHNT and CDR2 is FRNRAP. The CDR3 reads CASGLKPFGQGAPREQYF. DNA for the CDR3: TGTGCTAGTGGTTTGAAACCCTTCGGACAGGGGGCGCCTCGCGAGCAGTACTTC.

This clone has only one observation. The gene calls are TRBV28 and TRBJ2-7, with 7 bases lining up with TRBD2. CDR1 is MDHEN, CDR2 SYDVKM, per germline. This CDR3 comprises 15 residues. The ends lost 6 bases at V and 0 bases at J; junction bases unmatched: 8. The CDR3, as DNA: TGTGCCAGCAGGGGAGGGCGCAAAATCTCCTACGAGCAGTACTTC. This gives the protein CASRGGRKISYEQYF.

This clone was seen a few times. V gene TRBV28 combines with J gene TRBJ2-1; TRBD2 aligns across 10 bases. Germline values: CDR1 MDHEN, CDR2 SYDVKM. This CDR3 has 16 residues. Trimming took 6 bases from V and 4 from J; bases not matched to a gene: 9. Here the CDR3 reads CASRPAGTSAYNEQFF. DNA for the CDR3: TGTGCCAGCAGACCCGCCGGGACTAGCGCATACAATGAGCAGTTCTTC.

The rearrangement links TRBV28 to TRBJ2-7, with a weak D call TRBD1 (6 bases). CDR3 length: 15 amino acids. CDR1 MDHEN and CDR2 SYDVKM come from the germline V gene. V was clipped by 4 bases and J by 2 bases, with 15 bases between them. This chain's CDR3 is CASSSPGHSTYEQYF. In DNA form, the CDR3 reads TGTGCCAGCAGTTCTCCGGGACATAGTACCTACGAGCAGTACTTC.

The chain combines TRBV5-1 with TRBJ2-5, with D tentatively TRBD1 (5 bases). V was trimmed by 3 bases and J by 2 bases, leaving 11 bases between them. Germline V gene sequence: CDR1 SGHRS, CDR2 YFSETQ. The CDR3 runs to 14 residues. The CDR3, as DNA: TGCGCCAGCAGCTCCCTAGACAGACAAGAGACCCAGTACTTC. It codes for CASSSLDRQETQYF.

V usage is TRBV18 and J usage is TRBJ1-1; D remains ambiguous. Germline CDR1 KGHSH, CDR2 LQKENI. V was trimmed by 3 bases and J by 5 bases, leaving 13 bases between them. CDR3 length: 14 amino acids. CDR3: CASSPEDGRTEAFF. DNA for the CDR3: TGTGCCAGCTCACCGGAGGACGGTAGAACTGAAGCTTTCTTT.

The chain combines TRBV5-6 with TRBJ2-1, with D perhaps TRBD1 (5 bases). CDR3 length: 15 amino acids. The germline V gene has CDR1 SGHDT and CDR2 YYEEEE. V was clipped by 5 bases and J by 3 bases, with 15 bases between them. CDR3 nucleotides: TGTGCCAGCAGGGCCCTAATAAGGGGCTACAATGAGCAGTTCTTC. This translates into CASRALIRGYNEQFF.

The gene calls are TRBV19 and TRBJ1-1; possibly TRBD1 for D (5 bases). The CDR3 covers 13 residues. V lost 6 bases and J lost 4, with 12 bases in between. CDR1 and CDR2 (germline): LNHDA, SQIVND (reference sequence). CDR3 bases: TGTGCCAGTAGCACCTTCACAGGCACTGAAGCTTTCTTT. It specifies CASSTFTGTEAFF.

This clone came up a few times. The chain uses TRBV27 and TRBJ2-5; 13 nucleotides match TRBD2. The DNA matches TRBJ2-7 better at its end, which makes the J call doubtful. The CDR3 sequence is 15 residues long. Germline lookup yields CDR1 MNHEY and CDR2 SMNVEV (reference sequence). The DNA for the CDR3 is TGTGCCAGCAGTACGTCCGGGACTAGCGGGACCGAGCAGTACTTC. This sequence encodes CASSTSGTSGTEQYF.

V is TRBV5-4 and J is TRBJ1-6; 7 bases are a match to TRBD1. J lost 10 bases, V lost 4 bases, and 11 bases had no gene match. There are 15 residues in the CDR3. Germline V gene lookup returns CDR1 SGHNT and CDR2 YYREEE (reference sequence). CDR3 region: CASSRQGELGSPLHF. Written as DNA, the CDR3 is TGTGCCAGCAGCCGGCAGGGGGAGTTGGGGTCACCCCTCCACTTT.

This clone was observed a handful of times. The chain couples TRBV7-9 to TRBJ2-2, with 7 bases lining up with TRBD2. V shed 1 base, J shed 5 bases, and the junction held 4 bases outside the gene matches. The CDR3 has 15 amino acids. Germline CDR1 SEHNR, CDR2 FQNEAQ (reference sequence). The CDR3 coding sequence is TGTGCCAGCAGCTTAGGCGGGAGTAGAACCGGGGAGCTGTTTTTT. Its protein is CASSLGGSRTGELFF.

The chain couples TRBV6-5 to TRBJ2-7; 9 positions match TRBD1. CDR1 is MNHEY, CDR2 SVGAGI, per germline. The CDR3 is 14 amino acids. J lost 6 bases, V lost 4 bases, and 7 bases had no gene match. The CDR3 reads CASSWGQGAAEQYF. CDR3 nucleotide sequence: TGTGCCAGCAGTTGGGGACAGGGAGCGGCCGAGCAGTACTTC.

This clone turned up a few times. A junction end diverges from the germline sequence, so it may reflect a read error. This chain connects TRBV7-9 to TRBJ1-4; D is unresolved. This CDR3 region has 16 residues. Germline-derived CDR1 and CDR2 are SEHNR and FQNEAQ (reference sequence). The DNA of the CDR3 is TGTTCCAGCAGCTTAGCCTCCAGCGGCCCGGGTGAAAAACTGTTTTTT. Translation gives CSSSLASSGPGEKLFF.

This chain links TRBV18 with TRBJ2-3, with 8 positions matching TRBD2. This CDR3 has 17 amino acids. Germline V gene lookup returns CDR1 KGHSH and CDR2 LQKENI. V shed 5 bases, J shed 1 base, and the junction held 11 bases outside the gene matches. The CDR3 bases are TGTGCCAGCTCATCACTAGGGCTAGCGGGTGGCACAGATACGCAGTATTTT. This codes for CASSSLGLAGGTDTQYF.

J is TRBJ2-7 and V is TRBV7-9; 7 nucleotides match TRBD1. The CDR3 has 15 amino acids. The ends lost 5 bases at V and 2 bases at J; junction bases unmatched: 9. Per the germline V gene, CDR1 is SEHNR and CDR2 is FQNEAQ (reference sequence). The CDR3 sequence is CASSPPGQRTYEQYF. CDR3 nucleotides: TGTGCCAGCAGCCCGCCGGGACAGCGTACCTACGAGCAGTACTTC.